These 15 T cell receptor beta chains came from one sample sequenced in a study of human T cells and chemical hapten exposure. The time point was: patch test 3, about 24 weeks after DPC sensitization. Treatment: therapeutic diphenylcyclopropenone sensitization with weekly scalp DPC. TCRdb redid the calling of the RACE reads with MiXCR, one entry per CDR3 protein. The repertoire holds about 120,000 distinct CDR3 sequences, with approximately 10% as singletons. Sequenced material: whole blood, taken in connection with sensitization to the hapten diphenylcyclopropenone (DPC). The receptors were sampled from a woman in her fifties or sixties with alopecia areata. Some clones in this sample may be carry-over from other donors' samples.

This clonotype was seen at least ten times. The chain links TRBV20-1 to TRBJ2-1; TRBD2 matches 7 bases. This CDR3 has 16 amino acids. Germline CDR1 is DFQATT and CDR2 is SNEGSKA (reference sequence). Unmatched junction bases numbered 10, after V lost 3 bases and J lost 2 bases. The CDR3 DNA reads as TGCAGTGCTAGCCCCGTTGAGCGGGGCACCTACAATGAGCAGTTCTTC. It yields the protein CSASPVERGTYNEQFF.

The chain recombines TRBV29-1 with TRBJ1-2; the match to TRBD1 covers 7 bases. Germline lookup yields CDR1 SQVTM and CDR2 ANQGSEA. Trimming at V came to 4 bases and at J to 6 bases, leaving 2 bases not matched to a gene. The CDR3 consists of 11 residues. The DNA for the CDR3 is TGCAGCGTTGCCGGGACAGATGGCTACACCTTC. It encodes CSVAGTDGYTF.

The CDR3 sequence is CAISDASRAPGGYTF. In nucleotides, the CDR3 is TGTGCCATCAGTGACGCGTCAAGGGCGCCGGGCGGCTACACCTTC. J is TRBJ1-2 and V is TRBV10-3; D ambiguous. Trimming removed 3 bases from V and 8 bases from J, with 19 bases in between. Germline CDR1 and CDR2: ENHRY and SYGVKD. The CDR3 length is 15 residues.

This clonotype was seen only a few times. This chain joins TRBV6-5 and TRBJ2-3; D possibly corresponds to TRBD2 (5 bases). Germline CDR1 is MNHEY and CDR2 is SVGAGI. CDR3 size: 14 residues. Trimming stripped 2 bases from V and 0 bases from J, with 6 bases between. The CDR3 nucleotides are TGTGCCAGCAGTTACGAGGGCAGCACAGATACGCAGTATTTT. Its protein product is CASSYEGSTDTQYF.

The chain joins TRBV10-3 to TRBJ2-2; D may be TRBD2 (6 bases). The CDR3 has 15 residues. Germline V gene sequence: CDR1 ENHRY, CDR2 SYGVKD. V shed 3 bases and J shed 5 bases, with 13 bases lying between them. DNA for the CDR3: TGTGCCATCAGTGACGAGGAGGGATGTACCGGGGAGCTGTTTTTT. It is translated as CAISDEEGCTGELFF.

This clonotype was recorded many times. This CDR3 is CASRLGQSTYEQYF. The CDR3 coding sequence is TGCGCCAGCAGACTGGGACAGTCAACCTACGAGCAGTACTTC. The gene calls are TRBV5-1 and TRBJ2-7; the match to TRBD1 covers 7 bases. Unmatched junction bases numbered 7, after V lost 5 bases and J lost 2 bases. CDR1 and CDR2 from the germline V gene are SGHRS and YFSETQ. The CDR3 has 14 residues. Complete variable domain (other parts from reference TRBV5-1 and TRBJ2-7): KAGVTQTPRYLIKTRGQQVTLSCSPISGHRSVSWYQQTPGQGLQFLFEYFSETQRNKGNFPGRFSGRQFSNSRSEMNVSTLELGDSALYLCASRLGQSTYEQYFGPGTRLTVT.

The CDR3 sequence is CASSLVKHRENGYTF. Here the CDR3 DNA reads TGTGCCAGCAGCTTAGTCAAACATAGGGAAAATGGCTACACCTTC. The chain joins TRBV7-9 to TRBJ1-2; no clear D. Germline-derived CDR1 and CDR2 are SEHNR and FQNEAQ (reference sequence). The V gene lost 1 base and the J gene lost 6 bases, with 15 bases spanning the gap. The CDR3 spans 15 residues.

CDR3 nucleotides: TGCAGCGGTGGCAGGGATTACGAGCAGTACTTC. Its translation: CSGGRDYEQYF. The V gene is TRBV29-1, the J gene TRBJ2-7; D possibly corresponds to TRBD1 (5 bases). The CDR3 is 11 amino acids. V lost 7 bases and J lost 4, with 11 bases in between. CDR1 is SQVTM and CDR2 is ANQGSEA in the germline V gene.

This clonotype was observed at least ten times. The chain combines TRBV20-1 with TRBJ2-1; D remains unclear. The germline V gene has CDR1 DFQATT and CDR2 SNEGSKA (reference sequence). The ends were cut back, 2 bases at V and 8 bases at J, with 19 bases in the middle. The CDR3 consists of 15 residues. Written as DNA, the CDR3 is TGCAGTGCTAGACCTTCTGGGCGGTTTATGGATGAGCAGTTCTTC. Encoded protein: CSARPSGRFMDEQFF.

In its sample, this clonotype was seen a few times. The chain combines TRBV20-1 with TRBJ1-5; 9 nucleotides match TRBD1. Germline values: CDR1 DFQATT, CDR2 SNEGSKA (reference sequence). Trimming cost V 6 bases and J 6 bases; bases outside gene matches: 6. The length of the CDR3 is 13 residues. The CDR3 reads CSAERGQGQPQHF. CDR3 DNA: TGCAGTGCCGAGAGGGGACAGGGTCAGCCCCAGCATTTT.

Only a few counts were recorded for this clonotype. This rearrangement joins TRBV12-3 or TRBV12-4 to TRBJ2-3; D could derive from TRBD1 or TRBD2 (5 bases each). The CDR3 contains 14 residues. V was clipped by 8 bases and J by 8 bases, with 20 bases between them. This CDR3 is CASFASGDGGTQYF. CDR3 sequence (DNA): TGTGCCAGCTTTGCTTCCGGAGATGGGGGTACGCAGTATTTT.

V and J are TRBV10-3 and TRBJ1-5; maybe TRBD1 (5 bases). Germline V gene lookup returns CDR1 ENHRY and CDR2 SYGVKD. The V and J ends lost 4 bases and 0 bases respectively, with 7 bases between them. The CDR3 length is 14 residues. CDR3 protein: CAISGDASNQPQHF. The CDR3 coding sequence is TGTGCCATCAGTGGGGACGCTAGCAATCAGCCCCAGCATTTT.

The CDR3 here is CASSVGAAGRGNTIYF. The CDR3 bases are TGTGCCAGCAGCGTAGGGGCAGCCGGCAGGGGAAACACCATATATTTT. The J gene is TRBJ1-3, the V gene TRBV9; the D is unclear. This CDR3 spans 16 amino acids. V dropped 0 bases and J dropped 4 bases, with 14 bases sitting between them. Germline V gives CDR1 SGDLS, CDR2 YYNGEE.

J is TRBJ2-1 and V is TRBV28, with TRBD2 matching over 14 bases. This CDR3 has 15 residues. The germline gives CDR1 MDHEN, CDR2 SYDVKM. The V and J ends lost 4 bases and 6 bases, in that order; junction bases with no gene match: 2. The CDR3 DNA follows: TGTGCCAGCAGTTCGGGACTAGCGGGGGTCAATGAGCAGTTCTTC. Protein: CASSSGLAGVNEQFF. The full variable domain, rest sourced from reference TRBV28 and TRBJ2-1, is DVKVTQSSRYLVKRTGEKVFLECVQDMDHENMFWYRQDPGLGLRLIYFSYDVKMKEKGDIPEGYSVSREKKERFSLILESASTNQTSMYLCASSSGLAGVNEQFFGPGTRLTVL.

J is TRBJ1-1 and V is TRBV13; weak D call: TRBD1 (6 bases). The CDR3 has 13 amino acids. The V gene lost 0 bases and the J gene lost 4 bases, with 6 bases spanning the gap. From germline, CDR1 is PRHDT and CDR2 FYEKMQ (reference sequence). CDR3 protein: CASSLGTGTEAFF. CDR3 sequence (DNA): TGTGCCAGCAGCTTAGGGACAGGCACTGAAGCTTTCTTT.